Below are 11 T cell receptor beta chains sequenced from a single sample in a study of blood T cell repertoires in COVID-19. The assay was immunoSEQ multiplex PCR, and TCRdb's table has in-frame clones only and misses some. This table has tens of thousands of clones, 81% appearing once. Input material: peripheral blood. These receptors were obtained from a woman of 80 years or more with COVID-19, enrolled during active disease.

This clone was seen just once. The CDR3 DNA reads TGTGCCAGCAGTGGGACTAGCGGGAGTTTCTACAATGAGCAGTTCTTC. Its translation is CASSGTSGSFYNEQFF. The rearrangement joins TRBV6-4 to TRBJ2-1; 13 bases are a match to TRBD2. In germline, CDR1 is MRHNA, CDR2 SNTAGT. The CDR3 is made up of 16 amino acids. V lost 4 bases, J lost 3 bases, and 3 bases stayed unmatched.

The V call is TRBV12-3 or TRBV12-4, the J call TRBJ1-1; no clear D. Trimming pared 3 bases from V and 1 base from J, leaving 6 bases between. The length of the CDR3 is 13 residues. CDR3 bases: TGTGCCAGCAGTTTTCGCAGGAACACTGAAGCTTTCTTT. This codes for CASSFRRNTEAFF.

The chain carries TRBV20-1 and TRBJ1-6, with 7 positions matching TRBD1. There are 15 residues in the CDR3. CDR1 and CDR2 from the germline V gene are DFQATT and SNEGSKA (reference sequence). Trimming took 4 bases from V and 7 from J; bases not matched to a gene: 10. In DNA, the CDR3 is TGCAGTGCTAATGACAGGGCGAGACCCAATTCACCCCTCCACTTT. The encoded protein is CSANDRARPNSPLHF.

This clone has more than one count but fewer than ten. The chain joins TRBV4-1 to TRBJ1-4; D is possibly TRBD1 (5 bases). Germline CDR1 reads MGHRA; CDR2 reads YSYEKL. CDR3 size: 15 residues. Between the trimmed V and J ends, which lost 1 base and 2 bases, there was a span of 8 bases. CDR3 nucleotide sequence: TGCGCCAGCAGCCAAGTCCAGGGCACTAATGAAAAACTGTTTTTT. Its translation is CASSQVQGTNEKLFF.

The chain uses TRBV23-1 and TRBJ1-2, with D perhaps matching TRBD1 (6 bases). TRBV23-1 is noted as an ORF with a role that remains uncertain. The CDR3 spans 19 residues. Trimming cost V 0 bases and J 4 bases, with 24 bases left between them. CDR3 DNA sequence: TGCGCCAGCAGTCAATCGACTACCTCAGGGGATATCAGCGGCTATGGCTACACCTTC. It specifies CASSQSTTSGDISGYGYTF.

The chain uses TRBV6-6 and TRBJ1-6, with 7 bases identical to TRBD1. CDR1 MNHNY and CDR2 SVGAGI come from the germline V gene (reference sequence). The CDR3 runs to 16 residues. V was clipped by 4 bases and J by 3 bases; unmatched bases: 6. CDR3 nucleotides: TGTGCCAGCAGTTCCGACAGGGTGTTCTATAATTCACCCCTCCACTTT. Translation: CASSSDRVFYNSPLHF.

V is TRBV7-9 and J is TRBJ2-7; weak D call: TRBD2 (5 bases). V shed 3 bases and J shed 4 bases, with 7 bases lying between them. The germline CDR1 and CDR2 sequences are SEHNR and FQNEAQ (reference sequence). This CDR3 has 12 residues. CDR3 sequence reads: CASSLSGYEQYF. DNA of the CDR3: TGTGCCAGCAGCTTGTCGGGATACGAGCAGTACTTC.

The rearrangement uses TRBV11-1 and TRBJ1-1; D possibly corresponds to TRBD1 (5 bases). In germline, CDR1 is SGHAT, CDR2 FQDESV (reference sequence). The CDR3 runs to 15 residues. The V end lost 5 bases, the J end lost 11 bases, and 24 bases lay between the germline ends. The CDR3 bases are TGTGCCAGCAGCGAGACCGGGACGTGGGGGGTTGAGGCTTTCTTT. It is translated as CASSETGTWGVEAFF.

CDR3 DNA sequence: TGTGCCAGCAGCGAGCGACTAGCGGGAGGGTTTGATGAGCAGTTCTTC. As protein: CASSERLAGGFDEQFF. The chain couples TRBV9 to TRBJ2-1, with 14 bases fitting TRBD2. The germline CDR1 and CDR2 sequences are SGDLS and YYNGEE. The trim removed 3 bases at V and 8 bases at J, leaving 7 bases unmatched. The CDR3 sequence is 16 residues long.

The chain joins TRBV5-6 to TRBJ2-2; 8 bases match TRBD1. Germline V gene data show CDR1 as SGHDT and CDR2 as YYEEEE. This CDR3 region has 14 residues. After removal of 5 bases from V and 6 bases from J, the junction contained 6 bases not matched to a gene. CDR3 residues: CASRRTGRSGELFF. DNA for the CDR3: TGTGCCAGCAGAAGGACAGGGCGGTCCGGGGAGCTGTTTTTT.

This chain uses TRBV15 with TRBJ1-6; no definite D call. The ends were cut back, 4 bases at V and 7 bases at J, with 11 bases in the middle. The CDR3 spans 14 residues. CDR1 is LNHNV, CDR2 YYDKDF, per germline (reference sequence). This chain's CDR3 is CATSTPGGNSPLHF. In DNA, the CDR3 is TGTGCCACCAGCACCCCGGGAGGGAATTCACCCCTCCACTTT.